The clone carrying this T cell receptor (beta chain) was recorded a few times. This sample was included in a study of blood T cell repertoires in COVID-19. Study as a whole: From the United States, Italy and Spain came samples of acute and convalescent COVID-19. T cells, B-cell-depleted T cells, or PBMCs supplied cDNA or gDNA.

Under the authors' procedure: Scientists estimated how many nucleated cells there were by amplifying reference gene primers. Profiled with immunoSEQ multiplex PCR; TCRdb holds only in-frame clones, not every one. D and trimming were read from the DNA, whereas the V and J calls and clone size are those reported in that table. The data show about 260,000 clones, around four fifths seen once. The CDR3 consists of 14 residues. V was pared by 4 bases and J by 3 bases, with 15 bases between. Germline CDR1 reads GTSNPN; CDR2 reads SVGIG (reference sequence). Sequencing was done on a sample of peripheral blood. The V and J genes are TRBV30 and TRBJ1-2; unclear D gene. The TCR was taken from a woman older than 75 with acute or convalescent COVID-19. In DNA, the CDR3 is TGTGCCTGGAACCGCGGCTCCCCAGACTATGGCTACACCTTC. Translated: CAWNRGSPDYGYTF.